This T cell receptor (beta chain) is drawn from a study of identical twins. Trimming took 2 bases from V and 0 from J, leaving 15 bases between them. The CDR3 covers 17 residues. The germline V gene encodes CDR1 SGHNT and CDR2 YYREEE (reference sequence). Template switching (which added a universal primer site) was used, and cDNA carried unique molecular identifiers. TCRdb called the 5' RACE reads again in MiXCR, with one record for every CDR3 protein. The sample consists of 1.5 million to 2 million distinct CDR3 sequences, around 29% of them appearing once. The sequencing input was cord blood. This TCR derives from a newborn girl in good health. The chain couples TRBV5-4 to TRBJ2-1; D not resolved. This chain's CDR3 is CASSLERRLSSYNEQFF. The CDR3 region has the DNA TGTGCCAGCAGCTTAGAGAGGCGGTTGAGCTCCTACAATGAGCAGTTCTTC. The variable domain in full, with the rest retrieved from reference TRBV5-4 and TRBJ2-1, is ETGVTQSPTHLIKTRGQQVTLRCSSQSGHNTVSWYQQALGQGPQFIFQYYREEENGRGNFPPRFSGLQFPNYSSELNVNALELDDSALYLCASSLERRLSSYNEQFFGPGTRLTVL.